The 8 T cell receptor beta chains given below trace back to one sample, sequenced in a study of CD8+CD57+ T cells in acquired aplastic anemia. Patients sequenced had flow cytometry evidence of CD8+CD57+ cell expansion. TCR beta VDJ and CDR3 profiling used genomic DNA as template. TCRdb used MiXCR to reprocess the reads, holding one entry per CDR3 protein. This sample yields under 500,000 distinct CDR3 sequences, of which around 32% are seen a single time; 0.7% to 1% belongs to the top ten. Sequencing used sorted CD4+, CD8+, or CD8+CD57+ T cells (not recorded which) from PBMCs. All receptors derive from a human donor with aplastic anemia.

This clonotype was counted at least ten times. An end of the junction does not agree with germline; a read error may underlie this. This chain uses TRBV7-9 with TRBJ2-7, with D possibly being TRBD2 (6 bases). CDR1 is SEHNR and CDR2 is FQNEAQ in the germline V gene (reference sequence). This CDR3 region has 15 residues. CDR3 coding DNA: TGTGCCAGCAGTTTAGGGGCACTAGCCTCCTACGAGCAGTACTTC. Translating it yields CASSLGALASYEQYF.

This clonotype came up a few times. CDR3 protein: CASSGEGAPETQYF. CDR3 DNA sequence: TGCGCCAGCAGTGGAGAAGGGGCCCCCGAGACCCAGTACTTC. V usage is TRBV5-1 and J usage is TRBJ2-5; tentatively, D is TRBD1 (5 bases). Germline V CDR1 and CDR2: SGHRS, YFSETQ. V lost 5 bases, J lost 5 bases, and 16 bases lay in between. CDR3 size: 14 residues.

The rearrangement links TRBV11-1 to TRBJ2-7, with 8 bases aligning to TRBD1. Germline CDR1 SGHAT, CDR2 FQDESV (reference sequence). The J segment lost 1 base and the V segment lost 6 bases, leaving 14 bases of the junction unmatched. The CDR3 is 17 residues long. The CDR3 protein is CASRSVKGTGESYEQYF. The CDR3 region has the DNA TGTGCCAGCAGATCGGTTAAAGGGACAGGAGAATCCTACGAGCAGTACTTC. The whole variable domain, remainder taken from reference TRBV11-1 and TRBJ2-7, is EAEVAQSPRYKITEKSQAVAFWCDPISGHATLYWYRQILGQGPELLVQFQDESVVDDSQLPKDRFSAERLKGVDSTLKIQPAELGDSAMYLCASRSVKGTGESYEQYFGPGTRLTVT.

V gene TRBV7-6 combines with J gene TRBJ2-7, with 10 positions matching TRBD1. The CDR3 spans 15 residues. V was clipped by 4 bases and J by 2 bases; unmatched bases: 5. Germline CDR1 is SGHVS and CDR2 is FNYEAQ. In DNA, the CDR3 is TGTGCCAGCAGCTCCTGGACAGGGGGACCCTACGAGCAGTACTTC. Translation: CASSSWTGGPYEQYF.

J is TRBJ2-7 and V is TRBV29-1; 7 nucleotides line up with TRBD1. CDR3 length: 13 residues. CDR1 SQVTM and CDR2 ANQGSEA come from the germline V gene. The V gene end was trimmed by 4 bases and the J gene end by 7 bases; junction bases not matched to a gene: 10. CDR3 coding DNA: TGCAGCGTTGGAGGACAGGTTGGTGATGAGCAGTACTTC. This translates into CSVGGQVGDEQYF.

The chain carries TRBV4-2 and TRBJ2-5; 7 bases map to TRBD2. V trimming: 0 bases; J trimming: 3 bases; junction bases outside the gene matches: 13. The CDR3 sequence is 18 residues long. The germline gives CDR1 LGHNA, CDR2 YNFKEQ. The chain's CDR3 is CASSQERASGLPKETQYF. CDR3 nucleotides: TGTGCCAGCAGCCAAGAGCGGGCTAGCGGACTACCTAAAGAGACCCAGTACTTC.

Many counts were recorded for this clonotype. The genes are TRBV25-1 and TRBJ1-1; TRBD1 aligns across 9 bases. Germline V gene lookup returns CDR1 MGHDK and CDR2 SYGVNS. This CDR3 comprises 16 residues. V lost 5 bases, J lost 5 bases, and 12 bases stayed unmatched. CDR3 sequence (DNA): TGTGCCAGCAGTAGGGTGGGTGGACAGGGGAGGACTGAAGCTTTCTTT. Amino acids: CASSRVGGQGRTEAFF.

At least ten counts were recorded for this clonotype. The chain uses TRBV19 and TRBJ1-2; weak D call: TRBD1 (6 bases). Between the trimmed V and J ends, which lost 3 bases and 6 bases, there was a span of 17 bases. The CDR3 extends over 15 amino acids. Germline CDR1 LNHDA, CDR2 SQIVND (reference sequence). CDR3 protein: CASSIRGAGGNGYTF. CDR3 sequence (DNA): TGTGCCAGTAGTATCAGAGGTGCTGGGGGCAATGGCTACACCTTC.